The 8 T cell receptor beta chains below come from one sample, sequenced in a study of blood T cell repertoires in COVID-19. Profiled with immunoSEQ multiplex PCR; TCRdb holds only in-frame clones, not every one. The sample contains 200,000 to 250,000 clones, about 88% of which appear only once. The sequenced material came from peripheral blood. The receptors here all came from a woman between 45 and 65 years old with COVID-19, enrolled during active disease.

V is TRBV11-2 and J is TRBJ2-5; D is unclear. CDR1 and CDR2 (germline): SGHAT, FQNNGV. The germline V and J ends were trimmed by 0 bases and 0 bases, with 5 bases remaining between them. This CDR3 has 14 residues. CDR3 bases: TGTGCCAGCAGCTTAGAGCAGTACCAAGAGACCCAGTACTTC. This gives the protein CASSLEQYQETQYF.

The V call is TRBV28, the J call TRBJ1-6; 8 bases line up with TRBD1. Trimming cost V 9 bases and J 9 bases; bases outside gene matches: 7. This CDR3 region has 13 residues. CDR1 is MDHEN and CDR2 is SYDVKM in the germline V gene. DNA for the CDR3: TGTGCCAGTGGACAGGGAGACGGTTCACCCCTCCACTTT. This encodes CASGQGDGSPLHF. The complete variable domain, with remaining parts taken from reference TRBV28 and TRBJ1-6, reads DVKVTQSSRYLVKRTGEKVFLECVQDMDHENMFWYRQDPGLGLRLIYFSYDVKMKEKGDIPEGYSVSREKKERFSLILESASTNQTSMYLCASGQGDGSPLHFGNGTRLTVT.

This sequence joins TRBV7-9 and TRBJ1-5, with 9 bases that match TRBD1. The junction had 3 bases not matched to a gene; V was cut back by 4 bases and J by 2 bases. CDR1 SEHNR and CDR2 FQNEAQ come from the germline V gene (reference sequence). The CDR3 has 15 amino acids. As DNA, the CDR3 is TGTGCCAGCAGCTCAGGGGACAGGGGCAATCAGCCCCAGCATTTT. It is translated as CASSSGDRGNQPQHF.

This clone was seen a few times. The CDR3 sequence is CASTLAGGMNTEAFF. The CDR3 nucleotides read TGTGCCAGCACCCTGGCAGGGGGCATGAACACTGAAGCTTTCTTT. The chain uses TRBV4-2 and TRBJ1-1; 8 positions match TRBD1. The CDR3 has 15 residues. In germline, CDR1 is LGHNA, CDR2 YNFKEQ. V dropped 7 bases and J dropped 0; count of bases not matched to a gene: 7.

Comment on this clone: At one end the junction does not follow the germline gene, possibly because of a read error. The CDR3 region has the DNA TGTGCCACCAGTGGCGCTGGGGCCAACGTCCTGACTTTC. Translation: CATSGAGANVLTF. The chain employs TRBV2 and TRBJ2-6; D gene unclear. This CDR3 has 13 residues. Germline V gives CDR1 SNHLY, CDR2 FYNNEI.

This chain joins TRBV6-5 and TRBJ1-1; tentative D call: TRBD1 (6 bases). The CDR3 length is 14 residues. Trimming took 8 bases from V and 1 from J, leaving 14 bases between them. Germline V gene lookup returns CDR1 MNHEY and CDR2 SVGAGI. The CDR3 nucleotides read TGTGCCAGCGTTGACGGGACATGGAACACTGAAGCTTTCTTT. This codes for CASVDGTWNTEAFF.

The chain links TRBV30 to TRBJ2-2; no reliable D call. Germline V gene data show CDR1 as GTSNPN and CDR2 as SVGIG (reference sequence). There are 12 residues in the CDR3. V was pared by 0 bases and J by 5 bases, with 4 bases between. CDR3 bases: TGTGCCTGGAGTGTACTAACCGGGGAGCTGTTTTTT. Translating gives CAWSVLTGELFF.

The chain combines TRBV13 with TRBJ2-3, with 13 bases that match TRBD2. Germline trimming cut 5 bases from V and 3 bases from J; bases unmatched to any gene: 14. Germline V CDR1 and CDR2: PRHDT, FYEKMQ (reference sequence). The CDR3 length is 19 residues. CDR3 region: CASSPRGTSGETGTDTQYF. CDR3 DNA: TGTGCCAGCAGCCCGAGGGGGACTAGCGGGGAAACGGGGACAGATACGCAGTATTTT.